This TCR beta chain came from a study of shared clonotypes between healthy human individuals. Across the study: The plates for each donor numbered three CD4 naive, three CD4 memory, two CD8 naive and one CD8 memory.

Researchers partitioned CD4+ cells into CD45RA+ naive and CD45RA-negative memory subsets. The CDR3 totals 13 residues. Per the germline V gene, CDR1 is MNHEY and CDR2 is SVGAGI. V was cut by 5 bases and J by 0 bases, with 8 bases left in between. The study, taken as a whole, reports: The study drew on few donors, limiting represented genetic and exposure-history diversity.

In regard to this clone: What it recognizes is unknown.

Clones were read by immunoSEQ multiplex PCR, and TCRdb kept only the in-frame ones, dropping some. The sample holds 400,000 to 600,000 clones, 90% to 97% seen once. The sample comprised naive CD4+ T cells sorted from blood. Subset denoted: CD45RA+ positively selected. The clonotype comes from a woman aged 25 to 39 in good health. This chain uses TRBV6-5 with TRBJ2-7, with D perhaps being TRBD1 or TRBD2 (5 bases each). The CDR3 loop is CASSGTASYEQYF. CDR3 coding DNA: TGTGCCAGCAGTGGGACGGCCTCCTACGAGCAGTACTTC.